The sequence of this T cell receptor (beta chain) was determined in a study of cytomegalovirus exposure and HLA in healthy donors. Findings of the study overall: High specificity and sensitivity for cytomegalovirus status were reported for the classifier. Listed as cytomegalovirus-associated were around 160 TCR beta chains.

Only a few counts were recorded for this clone. Its matching antigen is unknown. J gave up 5 bases and V 5 bases, and 4 bases lay outside the gene matches. Per the germline V gene, CDR1 is MNHNY and CDR2 is SVGAGI (reference sequence). The CDR3 contains 14 residues. Using immunoSEQ multiplex PCR, the repertoire was profiled, and TCRdb retains in-frame clones only, with some absent. The sample lists under 150,000 clones, roughly 88% occurring once. The rearrangement links TRBV6-6 to TRBJ1-5, with 9 nucleotides matching TRBD1. The specimen sequenced was PBMCs. The TCR sequence derives from a young woman in good health and CMV-seropositive. CDR3 coding DNA: TGTGCCAGCAGTGGGACAGGGATCTATCAGCCCCAGCATTTT. This gives the protein CASSGTGIYQPQHF.